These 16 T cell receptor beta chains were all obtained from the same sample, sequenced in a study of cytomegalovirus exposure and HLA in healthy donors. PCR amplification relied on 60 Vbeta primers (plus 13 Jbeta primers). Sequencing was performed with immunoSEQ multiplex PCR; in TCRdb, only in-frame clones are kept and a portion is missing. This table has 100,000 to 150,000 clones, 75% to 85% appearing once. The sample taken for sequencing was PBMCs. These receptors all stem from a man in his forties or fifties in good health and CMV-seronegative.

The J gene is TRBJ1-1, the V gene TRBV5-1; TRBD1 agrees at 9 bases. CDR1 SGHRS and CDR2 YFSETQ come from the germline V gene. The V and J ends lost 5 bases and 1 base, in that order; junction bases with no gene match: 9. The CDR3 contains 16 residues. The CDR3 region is CASRVQGALGNTEAFF. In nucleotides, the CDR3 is TGCGCCAGCAGGGTACAGGGGGCGCTGGGGAACACTGAAGCTTTCTTT.

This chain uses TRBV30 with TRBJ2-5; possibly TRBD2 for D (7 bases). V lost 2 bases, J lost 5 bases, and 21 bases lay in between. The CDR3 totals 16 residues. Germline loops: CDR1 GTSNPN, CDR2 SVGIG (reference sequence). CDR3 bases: TGTGCCTGGAGTTTCGGGGGGCTGGAATATAGGGAGACCCAGTACTTC. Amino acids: CAWSFGGLEYRETQYF.

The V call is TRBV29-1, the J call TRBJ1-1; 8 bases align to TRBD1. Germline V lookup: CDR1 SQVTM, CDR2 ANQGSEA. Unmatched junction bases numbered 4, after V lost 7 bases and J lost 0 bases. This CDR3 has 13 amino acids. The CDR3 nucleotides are TGCAGCGGGACAGGGTCCGTGAACACTGAAGCTTTCTTT. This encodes CSGTGSVNTEAFF.

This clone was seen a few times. The CDR3, as DNA: TGTGCCAGCTCACCACCGGGACAGGGGACCTACGAGCAGTACTTC. Translated, it gives CASSPPGQGTYEQYF. V is TRBV18 and J is TRBJ2-7; TRBD1 matches at 10 bases. J was trimmed by 2 bases and V by 0 bases; bases with no gene match: 1. There are 15 residues in the CDR3. Per germline, CDR1 KGHSH and CDR2 LQKENI.

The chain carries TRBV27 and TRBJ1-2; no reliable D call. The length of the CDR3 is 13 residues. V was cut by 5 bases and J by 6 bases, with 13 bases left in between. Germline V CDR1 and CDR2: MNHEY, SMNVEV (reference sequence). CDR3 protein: CASSRLTADGYTF. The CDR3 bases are TGTGCCAGCAGTCGACTGACGGCAGATGGCTACACCTTC.

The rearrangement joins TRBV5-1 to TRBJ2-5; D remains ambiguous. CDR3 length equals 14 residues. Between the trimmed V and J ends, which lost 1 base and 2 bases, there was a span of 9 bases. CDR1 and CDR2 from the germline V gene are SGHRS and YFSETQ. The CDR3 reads CASSLMQSQETQYF. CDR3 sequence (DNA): TGCGCCAGCAGCTTGATGCAGTCACAAGAGACCCAGTACTTC. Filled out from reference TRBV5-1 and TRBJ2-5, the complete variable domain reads KAGVTQTPRYLIKTRGQQVTLSCSPISGHRSVSWYQQTPGQGLQFLFEYFSETQRNKGNFPGRFSGRQFSNSRSEMNVSTLELGDSALYLCASSLMQSQETQYFGPGTRLLVL.

The CDR3 region has the DNA TGTGCCAGCAGGGAAACAGGGTATGGTGAAAAACTGTTTTTT. Translating it yields CASRETGYGEKLFF. The chain has TRBV2 and TRBJ1-4, with TRBD1 as a possible D gene (6 bases). Trimming cost V 6 bases and J 7 bases, with 15 bases left between them. Looked up from germline, CDR1 is SNHLY and CDR2 is FYNNEI. This CDR3 is built from 14 residues.

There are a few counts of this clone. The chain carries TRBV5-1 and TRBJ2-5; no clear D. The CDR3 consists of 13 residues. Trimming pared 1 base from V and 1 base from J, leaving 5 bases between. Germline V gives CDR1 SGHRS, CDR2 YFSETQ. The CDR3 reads CASSLNSQETQYF. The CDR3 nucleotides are TGCGCCAGCAGCTTGAACTCCCAAGAGACCCAGTACTTC.

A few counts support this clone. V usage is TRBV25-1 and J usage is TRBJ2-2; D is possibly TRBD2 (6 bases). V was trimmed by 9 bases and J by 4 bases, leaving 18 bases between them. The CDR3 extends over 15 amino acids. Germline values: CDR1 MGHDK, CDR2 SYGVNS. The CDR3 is CARPFRDFITGELFF. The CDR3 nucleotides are TGTGCCAGGCCCTTCCGGGACTTTATCACCGGGGAGCTGTTTTTT. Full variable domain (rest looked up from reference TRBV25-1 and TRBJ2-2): EADIYQTPRYLVIGTGKKITLECSQTMGHDKMYWYQQDPGMELHLIHYSYGVNSTEKGDLSSESTVSRIRTEHFPLTLESARPSHTSQYLCARPFRDFITGELFFGEGSRLTVL.

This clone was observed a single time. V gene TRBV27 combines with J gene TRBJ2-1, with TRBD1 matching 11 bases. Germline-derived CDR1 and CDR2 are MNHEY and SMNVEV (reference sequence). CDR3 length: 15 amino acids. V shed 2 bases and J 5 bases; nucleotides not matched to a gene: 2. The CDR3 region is CASSLGTGGNNEQFF. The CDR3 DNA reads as TGTGCCAGCAGTTTAGGGACAGGGGGGAACAATGAGCAGTTCTTC.

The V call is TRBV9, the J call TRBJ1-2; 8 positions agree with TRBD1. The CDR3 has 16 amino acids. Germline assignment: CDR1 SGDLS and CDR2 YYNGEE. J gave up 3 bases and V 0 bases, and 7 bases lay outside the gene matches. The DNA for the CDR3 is TGTGCCAGCAGCGTAGGGGGACAGGCTTTGGACTATGGCTACACCTTC. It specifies CASSVGGQALDYGYTF.

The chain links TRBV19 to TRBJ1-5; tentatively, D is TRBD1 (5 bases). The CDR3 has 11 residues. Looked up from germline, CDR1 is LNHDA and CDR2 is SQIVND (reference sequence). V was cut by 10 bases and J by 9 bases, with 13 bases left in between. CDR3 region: CATGGILPQHF. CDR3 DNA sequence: TGTGCCACCGGGGGGATTCTGCCCCAGCATTTT.

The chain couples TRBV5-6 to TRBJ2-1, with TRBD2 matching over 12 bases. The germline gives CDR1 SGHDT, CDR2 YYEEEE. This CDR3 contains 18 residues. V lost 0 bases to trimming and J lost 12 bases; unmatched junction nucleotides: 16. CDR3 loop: CASSLEPRLAGALPGQFF. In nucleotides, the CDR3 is TGTGCCAGCAGCTTGGAACCTAGACTAGCGGGAGCCCTCCCCGGGCAGTTCTTC.

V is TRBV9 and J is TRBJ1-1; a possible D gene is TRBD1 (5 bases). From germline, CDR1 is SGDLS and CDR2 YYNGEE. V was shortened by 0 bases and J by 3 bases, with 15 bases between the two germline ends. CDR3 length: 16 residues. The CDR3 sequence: CASSVGSGGKYTEAFF. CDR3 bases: TGTGCCAGCAGCGTAGGGTCCGGGGGAAAATACACTGAAGCTTTCTTT.

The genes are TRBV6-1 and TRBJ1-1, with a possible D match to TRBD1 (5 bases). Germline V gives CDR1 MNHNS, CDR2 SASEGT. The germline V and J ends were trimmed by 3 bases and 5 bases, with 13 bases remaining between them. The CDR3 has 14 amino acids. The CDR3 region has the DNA TGTGCCAGCAGTGATTGGGGGGGAGGTACTGAAGCTTTCTTT. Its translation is CASSDWGGGTEAFF.

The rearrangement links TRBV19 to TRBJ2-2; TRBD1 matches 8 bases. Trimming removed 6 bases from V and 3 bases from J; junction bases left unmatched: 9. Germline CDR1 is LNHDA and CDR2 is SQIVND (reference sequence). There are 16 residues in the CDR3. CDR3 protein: CASRPAGGAYTGELFF. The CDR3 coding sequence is TGTGCCAGTAGGCCGGCAGGGGGCGCGTACACCGGGGAGCTGTTTTTT.